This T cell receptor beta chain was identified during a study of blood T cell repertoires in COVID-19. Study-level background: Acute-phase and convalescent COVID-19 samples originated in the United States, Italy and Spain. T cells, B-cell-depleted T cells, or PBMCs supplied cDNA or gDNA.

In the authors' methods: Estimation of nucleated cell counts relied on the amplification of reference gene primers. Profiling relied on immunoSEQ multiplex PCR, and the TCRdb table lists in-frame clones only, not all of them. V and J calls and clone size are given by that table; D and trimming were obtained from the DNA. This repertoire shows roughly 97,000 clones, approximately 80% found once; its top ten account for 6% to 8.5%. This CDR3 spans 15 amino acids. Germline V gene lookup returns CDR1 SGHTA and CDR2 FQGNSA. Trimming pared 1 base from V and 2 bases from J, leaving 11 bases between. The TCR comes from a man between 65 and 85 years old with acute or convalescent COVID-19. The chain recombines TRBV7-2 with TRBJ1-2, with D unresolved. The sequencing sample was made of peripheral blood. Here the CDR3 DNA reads TGTGCCAGCAGCTTAGTGGAGCTCCCAAACTATGGCTACACCTTC. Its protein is CASSLVELPNYGYTF.